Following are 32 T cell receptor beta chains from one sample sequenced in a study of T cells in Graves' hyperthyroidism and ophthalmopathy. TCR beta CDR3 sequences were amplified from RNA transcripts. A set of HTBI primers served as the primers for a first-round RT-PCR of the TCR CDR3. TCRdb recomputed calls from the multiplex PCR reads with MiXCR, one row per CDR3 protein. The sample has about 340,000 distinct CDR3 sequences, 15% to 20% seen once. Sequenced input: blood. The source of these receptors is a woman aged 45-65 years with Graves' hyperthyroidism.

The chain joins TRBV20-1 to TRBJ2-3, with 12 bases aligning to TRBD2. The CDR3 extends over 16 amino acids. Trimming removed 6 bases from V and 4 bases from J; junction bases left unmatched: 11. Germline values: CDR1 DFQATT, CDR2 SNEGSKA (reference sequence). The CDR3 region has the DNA TGCAGTGCCCTTCTGACTAGCGGGAGACGATCAGATACGCAGTATTTT. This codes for CSALLTSGRRSDTQYF.

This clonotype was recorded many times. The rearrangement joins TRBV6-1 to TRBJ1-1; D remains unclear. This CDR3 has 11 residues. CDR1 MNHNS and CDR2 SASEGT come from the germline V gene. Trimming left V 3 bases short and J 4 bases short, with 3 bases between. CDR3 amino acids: CASSETTEAFF. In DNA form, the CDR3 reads TGTGCCAGCAGTGAGACCACTGAAGCTTTCTTT.

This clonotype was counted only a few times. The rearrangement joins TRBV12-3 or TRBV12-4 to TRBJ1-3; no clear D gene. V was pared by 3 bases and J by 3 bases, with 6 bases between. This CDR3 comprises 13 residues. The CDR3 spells CASSLWGGNTIYF. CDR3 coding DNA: TGTGCCAGCAGTTTGTGGGGTGGAAACACCATATATTTT.

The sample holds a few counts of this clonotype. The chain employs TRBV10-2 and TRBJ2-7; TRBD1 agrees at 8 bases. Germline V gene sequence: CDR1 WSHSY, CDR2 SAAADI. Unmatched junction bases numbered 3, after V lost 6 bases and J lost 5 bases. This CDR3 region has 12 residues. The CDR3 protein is CASSLQGDEQYF. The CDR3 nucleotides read TGCGCCAGCAGCTTACAGGGGGACGAGCAGTACTTC.

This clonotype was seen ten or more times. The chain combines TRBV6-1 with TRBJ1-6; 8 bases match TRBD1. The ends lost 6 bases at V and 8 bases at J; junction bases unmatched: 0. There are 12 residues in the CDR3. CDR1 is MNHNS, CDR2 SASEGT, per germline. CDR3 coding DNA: TGTGCCAGCAGGACAGGGGATTCACCCCTCCACTTT. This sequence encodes CASRTGDSPLHF.

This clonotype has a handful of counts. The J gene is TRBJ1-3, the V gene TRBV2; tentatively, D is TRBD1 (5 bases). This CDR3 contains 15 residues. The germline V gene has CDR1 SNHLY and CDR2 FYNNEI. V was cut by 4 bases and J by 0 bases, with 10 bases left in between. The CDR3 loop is CASSGDRFSGNTIYF. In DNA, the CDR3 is TGTGCCAGCAGTGGAGACAGATTCTCTGGAAACACCATATATTTT.

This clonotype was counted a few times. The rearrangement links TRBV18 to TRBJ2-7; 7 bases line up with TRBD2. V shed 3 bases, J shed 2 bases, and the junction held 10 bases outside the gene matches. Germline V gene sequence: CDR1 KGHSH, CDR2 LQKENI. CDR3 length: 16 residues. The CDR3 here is CASSPTLAALTYEQYF. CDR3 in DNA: TGTGCCAGCTCACCCACTCTAGCGGCCCTGACCTACGAGCAGTACTTC.

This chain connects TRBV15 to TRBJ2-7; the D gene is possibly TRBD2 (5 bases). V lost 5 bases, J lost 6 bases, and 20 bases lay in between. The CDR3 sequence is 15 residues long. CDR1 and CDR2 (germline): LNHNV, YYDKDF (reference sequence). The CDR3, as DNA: TGTGCCACCAGCCGGGGTGGAGCGGTGAGCCCCGAGCAGTACTTC. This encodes CATSRGGAVSPEQYF.

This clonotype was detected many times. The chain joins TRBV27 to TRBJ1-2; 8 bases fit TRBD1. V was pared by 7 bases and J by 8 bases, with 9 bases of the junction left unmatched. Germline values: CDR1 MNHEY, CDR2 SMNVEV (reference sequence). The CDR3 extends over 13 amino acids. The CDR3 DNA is TGTGCCAGCAAACCCGACAGGGGATCCGGCTACACCTTC. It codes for CASKPDRGSGYTF.

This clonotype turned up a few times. In DNA, the CDR3 is TGTGCCAGCAGTCCCGGGGGGCGGAATGAGCAGTTCTTC. Its protein is CASSPGGRNEQFF. This rearrangement joins TRBV12-3 or TRBV12-4 to TRBJ2-1; tentative D call: TRBD2 (7 bases). With 5 bases removed from V and 7 bases from J, the gap between germline ends came to 12 bases. This CDR3 contains 13 residues.

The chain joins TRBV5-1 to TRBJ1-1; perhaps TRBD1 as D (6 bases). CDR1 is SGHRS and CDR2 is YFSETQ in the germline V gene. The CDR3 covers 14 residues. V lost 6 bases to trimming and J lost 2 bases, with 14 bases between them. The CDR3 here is CASNGGSPNTEAFF. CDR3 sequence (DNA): TGCGCCAGCAACGGGGGCAGCCCTAACACTGAAGCTTTCTTT.

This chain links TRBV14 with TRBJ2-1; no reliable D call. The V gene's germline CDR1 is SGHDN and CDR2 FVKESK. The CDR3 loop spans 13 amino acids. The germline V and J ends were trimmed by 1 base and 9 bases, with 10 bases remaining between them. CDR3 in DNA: TGTGCCAGCAGCCAAGCCCGGGTGGGTGAGCAGTTCTTC. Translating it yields CASSQARVGEQFF.

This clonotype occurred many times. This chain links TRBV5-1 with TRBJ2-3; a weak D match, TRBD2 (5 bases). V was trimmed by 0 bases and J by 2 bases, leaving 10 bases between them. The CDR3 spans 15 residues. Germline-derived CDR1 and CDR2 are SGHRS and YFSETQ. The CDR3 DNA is TGCGCCAGCAGCTTGGGAAAGGGAGTCACAGATACGCAGTATTTT. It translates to CASSLGKGVTDTQYF.

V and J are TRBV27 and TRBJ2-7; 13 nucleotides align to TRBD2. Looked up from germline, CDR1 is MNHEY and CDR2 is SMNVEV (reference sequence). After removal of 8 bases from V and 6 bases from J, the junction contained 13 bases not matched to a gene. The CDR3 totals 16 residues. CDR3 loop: CASRTRLAGGPSEQYF. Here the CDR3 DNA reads TGTGCCAGCCGTACTCGACTAGCGGGAGGACCCTCCGAGCAGTACTTC.

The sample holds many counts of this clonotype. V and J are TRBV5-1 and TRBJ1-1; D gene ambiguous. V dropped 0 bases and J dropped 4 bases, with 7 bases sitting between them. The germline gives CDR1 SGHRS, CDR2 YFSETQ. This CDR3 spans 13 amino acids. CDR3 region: CASSLGRATEAFF. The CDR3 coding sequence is TGCGCCAGCAGCTTGGGAAGGGCCACTGAAGCTTTCTTT.

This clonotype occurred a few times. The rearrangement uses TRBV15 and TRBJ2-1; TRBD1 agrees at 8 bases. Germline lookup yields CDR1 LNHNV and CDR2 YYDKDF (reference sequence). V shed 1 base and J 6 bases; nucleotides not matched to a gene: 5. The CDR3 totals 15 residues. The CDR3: CATSRGLGTGNEQFF. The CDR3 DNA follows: TGTGCCACCAGCAGAGGACTAGGGACAGGCAATGAGCAGTTCTTC.

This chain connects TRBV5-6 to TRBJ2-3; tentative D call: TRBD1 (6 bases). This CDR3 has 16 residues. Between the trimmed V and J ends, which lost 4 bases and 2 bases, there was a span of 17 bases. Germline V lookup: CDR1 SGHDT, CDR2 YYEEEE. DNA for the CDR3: TGTGCCAGCAGCCCGGACAGCGGAGCCCACACAGATACGCAGTATTTT. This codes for CASSPDSGAHTDTQYF.

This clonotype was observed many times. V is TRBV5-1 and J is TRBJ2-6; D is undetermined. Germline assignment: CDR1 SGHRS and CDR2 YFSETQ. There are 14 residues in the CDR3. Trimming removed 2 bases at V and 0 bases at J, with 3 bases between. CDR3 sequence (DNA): TGCGCCAGCAGCTTCCTCTCTGGGGCCAACGTCCTGACTTTC. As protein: CASSFLSGANVLTF.

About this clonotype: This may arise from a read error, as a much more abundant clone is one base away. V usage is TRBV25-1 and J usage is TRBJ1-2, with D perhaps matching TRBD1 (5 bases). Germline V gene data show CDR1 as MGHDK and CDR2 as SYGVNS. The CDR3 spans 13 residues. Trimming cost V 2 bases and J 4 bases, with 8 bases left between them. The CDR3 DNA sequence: TGTGCCAGCAGTGAAGTGGGGACCTATGGCTACACCTTC. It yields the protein CASSEVGTYGYTF.

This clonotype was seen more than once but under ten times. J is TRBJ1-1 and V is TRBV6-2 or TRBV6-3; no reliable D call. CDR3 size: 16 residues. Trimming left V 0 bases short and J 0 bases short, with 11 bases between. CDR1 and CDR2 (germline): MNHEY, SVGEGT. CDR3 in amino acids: CASSYSPTKVNTEAFF. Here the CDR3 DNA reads TGTGCCAGCAGTTACTCCCCGACAAAAGTGAACACTGAAGCTTTCTTT.

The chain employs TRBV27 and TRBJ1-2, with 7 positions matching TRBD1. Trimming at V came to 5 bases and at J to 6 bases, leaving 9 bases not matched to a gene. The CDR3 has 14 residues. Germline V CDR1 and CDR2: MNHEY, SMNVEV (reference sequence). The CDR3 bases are TGTGCCAGCAGTACGATGACAGGGTCCGATGGCTACACCTTC. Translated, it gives CASSTMTGSDGYTF.

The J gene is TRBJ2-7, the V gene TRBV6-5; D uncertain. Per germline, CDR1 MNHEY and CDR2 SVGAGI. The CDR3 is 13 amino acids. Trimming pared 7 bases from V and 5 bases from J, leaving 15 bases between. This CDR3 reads CASKRAYPDEQYF. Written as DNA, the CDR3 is TGTGCCAGCAAGCGCGCTTATCCAGACGAGCAGTACTTC.

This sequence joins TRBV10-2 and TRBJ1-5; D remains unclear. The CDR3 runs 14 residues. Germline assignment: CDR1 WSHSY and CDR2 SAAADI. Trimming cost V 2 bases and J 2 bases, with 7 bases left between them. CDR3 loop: CASSENGGNQPQHF. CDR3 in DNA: TGCGCCAGCAGTGAGAACGGGGGCAATCAGCCCCAGCATTTT.

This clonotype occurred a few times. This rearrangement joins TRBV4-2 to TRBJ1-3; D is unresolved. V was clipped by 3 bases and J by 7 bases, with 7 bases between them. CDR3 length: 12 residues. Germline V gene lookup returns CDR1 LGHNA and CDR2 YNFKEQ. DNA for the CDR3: TGTGCCAGCAGCCAGGAGCGGAACACCATATATTTT. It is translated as CASSQERNTIYF.

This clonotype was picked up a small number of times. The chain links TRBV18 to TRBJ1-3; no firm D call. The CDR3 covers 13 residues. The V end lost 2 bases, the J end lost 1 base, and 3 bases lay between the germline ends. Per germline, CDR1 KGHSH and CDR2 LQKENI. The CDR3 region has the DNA TGTGCCAGCTCACCAGGGTCTGGAAACACCATATATTTT. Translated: CASSPGSGNTIYF. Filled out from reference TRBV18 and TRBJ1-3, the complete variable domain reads NAGVMQNPRHLVRRRGQEARLRCSPMKGHSHVYWYRQLPEEGLKFMVYLQKENIIDESGMPKERFSAEFPKEGPSILRIQQVVRGDSAAYFCASSPGSGNTIYFGEGSWLTVV.

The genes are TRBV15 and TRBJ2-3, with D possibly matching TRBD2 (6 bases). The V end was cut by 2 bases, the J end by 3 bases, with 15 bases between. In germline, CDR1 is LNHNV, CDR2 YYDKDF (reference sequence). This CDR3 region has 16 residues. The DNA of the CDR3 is TGTGCCACCAGCAGATTGACGGGAGACGTGACAGATACGCAGTATTTT. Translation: CATSRLTGDVTDTQYF.

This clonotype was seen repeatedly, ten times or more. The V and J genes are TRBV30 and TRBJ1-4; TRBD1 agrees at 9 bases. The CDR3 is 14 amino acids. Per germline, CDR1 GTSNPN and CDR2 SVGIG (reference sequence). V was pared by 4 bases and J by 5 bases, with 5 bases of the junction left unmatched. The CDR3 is CAWTTGTGNEKLFF. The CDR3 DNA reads TGTGCCTGGACAACCGGGACAGGGAATGAAAAACTGTTTTTT.

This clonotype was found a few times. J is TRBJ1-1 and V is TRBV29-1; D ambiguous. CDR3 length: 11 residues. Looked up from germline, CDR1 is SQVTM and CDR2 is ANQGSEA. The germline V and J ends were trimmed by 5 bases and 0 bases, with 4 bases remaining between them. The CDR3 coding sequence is TGCAGCGTTACTGTGAACACTGAAGCTTTCTTT. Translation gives CSVTVNTEAFF.

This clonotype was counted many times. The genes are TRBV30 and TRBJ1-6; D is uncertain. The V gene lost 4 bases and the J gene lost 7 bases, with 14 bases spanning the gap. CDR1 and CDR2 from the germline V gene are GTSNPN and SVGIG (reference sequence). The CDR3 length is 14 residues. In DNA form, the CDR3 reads TGTGCCTGGACACCGGGGAACCTCAATTCACCCCTCCACTTT. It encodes CAWTPGNLNSPLHF.

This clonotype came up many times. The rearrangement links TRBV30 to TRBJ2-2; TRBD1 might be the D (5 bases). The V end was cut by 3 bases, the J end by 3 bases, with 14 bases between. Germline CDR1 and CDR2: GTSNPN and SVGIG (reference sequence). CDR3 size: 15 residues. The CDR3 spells CAWSWWGRDTGELFF. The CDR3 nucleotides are TGTGCCTGGAGCTGGTGGGGCAGGGACACCGGGGAGCTGTTTTTT.

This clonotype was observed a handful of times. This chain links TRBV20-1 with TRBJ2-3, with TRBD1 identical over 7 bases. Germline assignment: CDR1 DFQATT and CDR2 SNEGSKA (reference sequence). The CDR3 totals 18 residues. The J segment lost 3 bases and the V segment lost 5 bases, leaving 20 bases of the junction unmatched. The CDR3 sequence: CSAPDRALFSGRTDTQYF. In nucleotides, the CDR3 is TGCAGTGCTCCCGACAGGGCTTTATTTTCCGGACGAACAGATACGCAGTATTTT.

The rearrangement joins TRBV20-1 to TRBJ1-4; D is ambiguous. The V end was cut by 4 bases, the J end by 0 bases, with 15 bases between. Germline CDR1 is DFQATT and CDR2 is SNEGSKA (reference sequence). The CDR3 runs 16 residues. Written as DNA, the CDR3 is TGCAGTGCTATAACCGGGTTAATTTCAACTAATGAAAAACTGTTTTTT. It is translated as CSAITGLISTNEKLFF.